A selection of T cell receptor beta chains follows, all from one sample in a study of radiation and T cells in renal cell carcinoma. Only in-frame clones appear in the TCRdb table, and some are missing; sequencing was by immunoSEQ multiplex PCR. The sample holds 120,000 to 150,000 clones, about nine tenths seen once. This material consisted of blood, taken from a patient whose treatment included radiotherapy and nephrectomy. The receptors were gathered from a woman in her 70s with renal cell carcinoma. The CDR3 runs from the conserved cysteine through the conserved F or W. The D gene is left open where the match is weak. Only part of the rows carry a size: once, few, many, or a class if the clone is expanded.

DNA: TGCGCCAGCAGCCAAGATCGGGGTACCGAGCAGTACTTC
CDR3: CASSQDRGTEQYF
V: TRBV4-3
D: .
J: TRBJ2-7
size: .

DNA: TGTGCCAGCAGCAGACAGGGGATTACTAGCACAGATACGCAGTATTTT
CDR3: CASSRQGITSTDTQYF
V: TRBV7-2
D: TRBD1
J: TRBJ2-3
size: .

DNA: TGTGCCAGCAGCTTCCGACAGGGCGGCACTGAAGCTTTCTTT
CDR3: CASSFRQGGTEAFF
V: TRBV7-8
D: TRBD1
J: TRBJ1-1
size: .

DNA: TGCGCCAGCAGCTTGGAGCCTAGGGGTTCGAACACCGGGGAGCTGTTTTTT
CDR3: CASSLEPRGSNTGELFF
V: TRBV5-1
D: .
J: TRBJ2-2
size: .

DNA: TGTGCCAGCAGTCCTTTTAGAGAGACTGGAAACACCATATATTTT
CDR3: CASSPFRETGNTIYF
V: TRBV7-8
D: .
J: TRBJ1-3
size: .

DNA: TGTGCCAGCAGCGTACGACCGGGACTAGCGGGGAACAATGAGCAGTTCTTC
CDR3: CASSVRPGLAGNNEQFF
V: TRBV7-2
D: TRBD2
J: TRBJ2-1
size: .

DNA: TGCGCCAGCAGCTTGGAGGCGGGTGGTAATTCACCCCTCCACTTT
CDR3: CASSLEAGGNSPLHF
V: TRBV5-1
D: .
J: TRBJ1-6
size: .

DNA: TGTGCCAGCAGTGGATCCCAGGACAGAAGCTACGAGCAGTACTTC
CDR3: CASSGSQDRSYEQYF
V: TRBV2
D: .
J: TRBJ2-7
size: .

DNA: TGTGCCAGCAGCGTAGGATCTAGAGGGGATGAGCAGTTCTTC
CDR3: CASSVGSRGDEQFF
V: TRBV9
D: .
J: TRBJ2-1
size: .

DNA: TGTGCCTGGAGCCCCGGGACTAGCGGTAACTACGAGCAGTACTTC
CDR3: CAWSPGTSGNYEQYF
V: TRBV30
D: TRBD2
J: TRBJ2-7
size: .

DNA: TGTGCCAGCAGTGAAGGGTGGAGCTCCTACAATGAGCAGTTCTTC
CDR3: CASSEGWSSYNEQFF
V: TRBV2
D: .
J: TRBJ2-1
size: .

DNA: TGTGCCAGCAGCGCGCGGGAGCGCGACGAGCAGTACTTC
CDR3: CASSARERDEQYF
V: TRBV9
D: TRBD2
J: TRBJ2-7
size: .

DNA: TGTGCCACCAGCAGAGATGGTGGCTATAATTCACCCCTCCACTTT
CDR3: CATSRDGGYNSPLHF
V: TRBV15
D: .
J: TRBJ1-6
size: .

DNA: TGTGCCTGGAGTAACGGGGCAGGAAGGGGCTACACCTTC
CDR3: CAWSNGAGRGYTF
V: TRBV30
D: .
J: TRBJ1-2
size: .

DNA: TGTGCTAGCAGCCCGACAGGGGCTGAGCAGTTCTTC
CDR3: CASSPTGAEQFF
V: TRBV7-7
D: TRBD1
J: TRBJ2-1
size: once

DNA: TGTGCCAGCAGCTTAGCCCTAGCGGGGGGAAGCACAGATACGCAGTATTTT
CDR3: CASSLALAGGSTDTQYF
V: TRBV11-3
D: TRBD2
J: TRBJ2-3
size: .

DNA: TGTGCCAGCAGCTCGACAGGGGGCGCAGAGACCCAGTACTTC
CDR3: CASSSTGGAETQYF
V: TRBV9
D: TRBD1
J: TRBJ2-5
size: .

DNA: TGTGCCAGCAGTTACATGACGGCTGAAGCTTTCTTT
CDR3: CASSYMTAEAFF
V: TRBV2
D: .
J: TRBJ1-1
size: .

DNA: TGTGCCAGTAGTATTTCAGGTGGGAGCTCCTACGAGCAGTACTTC
CDR3: CASSISGGSSYEQYF
V: TRBV19
D: .
J: TRBJ2-7
size: .

DNA: TGCGCCAGCAGCTTGAATGGGGGCACCATATATTTT
CDR3: CASSLNGGTIYF
V: TRBV5-1
D: .
J: TRBJ1-3
size: .

DNA: TGTGCCAGTAGTATAGCCAGGTCACCCGAGACCCAGTACTTC
CDR3: CASSIARSPETQYF
V: TRBV19
D: .
J: TRBJ2-5
size: .

DNA: TGTGCCAGCAGCCCCGGTCCGGGACAACAGGTGGGGGAGCAGTACTTC
CDR3: CASSPGPGQQVGEQYF
V: TRBV14
D: .
J: TRBJ2-7
size: .

DNA: TGCGCCAGCAGCCTATTACAGGGATCCGGAAACACCATATATTTT
CDR3: CASSLLQGSGNTIYF
V: TRBV4-1
D: .
J: TRBJ1-3
size: .

DNA: TGTGCCAGCAGCTTAGATCCTAGCGGGGGGCCGGGGGAGCAGTTCTTC
CDR3: CASSLDPSGGPGEQFF
V: TRBV7-8
D: TRBD2
J: TRBJ2-1
size: .

DNA: TGTGCCAGCAGTGACCCGACAGCAGTAATTGGGTATGGCTACACCTTC
CDR3: CASSDPTAVIGYGYTF
V: TRBV2
D: .
J: TRBJ1-2
size: .

DNA: TGTGCCAGCAGCCCCCTACAGGGGGCAGGTACTGAAGCTTTCTTT
CDR3: CASSPLQGAGTEAFF
V: TRBV9
D: TRBD1
J: TRBJ1-1
size: .

DNA: TGTGCCAGCGCCCTTCACGGGGAGAACACTGAAGCTTTCTTT
CDR3: CASALHGENTEAFF
V: TRBV9
D: .
J: TRBJ1-1
size: .

DNA: TGTGCCATCAGTGTGGGGGACGCCAATCAGCCCCAGCATTTT
CDR3: CAISVGDANQPQHF
V: TRBV10-3
D: .
J: TRBJ1-5
size: .

DNA: TGTGCCAGCAGCCTCCCCCAACAGCCCCAGCATTTT
CDR3: CASSLPQQPQHF
V: TRBV5-4
D: .
J: TRBJ1-5
size: .

DNA: TGTGCCAGCAGGTCGGGATCCGAGGGGACCCAGTACTTC
CDR3: CASRSGSEGTQYF
V: TRBV5-6
D: .
J: TRBJ2-5
size: .

DNA: TGCGCCAGCAGCCCCGGCGGGACTCGAACTTACAATGAGCAGTTCTTC
CDR3: CASSPGGTRTYNEQFF
V: TRBV5-1
D: .
J: TRBJ2-1
size: .

DNA: TGTGCCAGTAGTATAAGTAGCGGCGGGTTAACCACTGAAGCTTTCTTT
CDR3: CASSISSGGLTTEAFF
V: TRBV19
D: .
J: TRBJ1-1
size: .

DNA: TGTGCCAGTACCCTCAACAGGGGGAACACTGAAGCTTTCTTT
CDR3: CASTLNRGNTEAFF
V: TRBV19
D: TRBD1
J: TRBJ1-1
size: .

DNA: TGCAGCGTTAAGGGACTAGCGAGGCCGAACACCGGGGAGCTGTTTTTT
CDR3: CSVKGLARPNTGELFF
V: TRBV29-1
D: TRBD2
J: TRBJ2-2
size: .

DNA: TGTGCCAGCAGTTTTAGAAGGGGAGCGCGAGAGACCCAGTACTTC
CDR3: CASSFRRGARETQYF
V: TRBV27
D: .
J: TRBJ2-5
size: .

DNA: TGTGCCAGCAGCCCATCACTAGCGGGGGGGCCAGGTGCAGATACGCAGTATTTT
CDR3: CASSPSLAGGPGADTQYF
V: TRBV9
D: TRBD2
J: TRBJ2-3
size: .

DNA: TGTGCCAGTAGTGCACCTTCGGGTTCACCCCTCCACTTT
CDR3: CASSAPSGSPLHF
V: TRBV19
D: .
J: TRBJ1-6
size: .

DNA: TGTGCCTGGAGCCCCTTCGGGACGGATGGCTACACCTTC
CDR3: CAWSPFGTDGYTF
V: TRBV30
D: .
J: TRBJ1-2
size: .